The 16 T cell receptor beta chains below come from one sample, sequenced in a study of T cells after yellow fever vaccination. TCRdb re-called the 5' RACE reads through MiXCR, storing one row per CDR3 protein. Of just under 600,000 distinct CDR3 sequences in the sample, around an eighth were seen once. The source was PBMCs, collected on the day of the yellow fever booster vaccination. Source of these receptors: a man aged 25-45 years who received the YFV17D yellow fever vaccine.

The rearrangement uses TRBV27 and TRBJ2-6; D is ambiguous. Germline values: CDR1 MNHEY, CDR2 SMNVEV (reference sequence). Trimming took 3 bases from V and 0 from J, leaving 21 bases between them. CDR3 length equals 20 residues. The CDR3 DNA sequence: TGTGCCAGCAGTTTTCGGTCCTCCTTACTTGGCACCTCTGGGGCCAACGTCCTGACTTTC. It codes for CASSFRSSLLGTSGANVLTF. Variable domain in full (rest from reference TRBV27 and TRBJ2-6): EAQVTQNPRYLITVTGKKLTVTCSQNMNHEYMSWYRQDPGLGLRQIYYSMNVEVTDKGDVPEGYKVSRKEKRNFPLILESPSPNQTSLYFCASSFRSSLLGTSGANVLTFGAGSRLTVL.

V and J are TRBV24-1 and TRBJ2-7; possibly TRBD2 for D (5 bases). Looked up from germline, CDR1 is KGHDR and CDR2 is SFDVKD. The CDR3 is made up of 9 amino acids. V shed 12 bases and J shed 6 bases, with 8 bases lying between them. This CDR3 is CASRGEQYF. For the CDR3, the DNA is TGTGCCTCACGGGGCGAGCAGTACTTC.

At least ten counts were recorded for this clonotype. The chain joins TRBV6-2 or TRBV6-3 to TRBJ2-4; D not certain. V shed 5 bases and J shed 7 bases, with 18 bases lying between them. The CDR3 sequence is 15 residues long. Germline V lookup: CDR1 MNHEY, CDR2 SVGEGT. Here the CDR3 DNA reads TGTGCCAGCAGTCAGAGATCCGGAAGGACGAACATTCAGTACTTC. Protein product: CASSQRSGRTNIQYF.

The DNA for the CDR3 is TGTGCCAGCTCTCCCCGGGACAGCGATAATGAAAAACTGTTTTTT. It translates to CASSPRDSDNEKLFF. The J gene is TRBJ1-4, the V gene TRBV18; 7 bases align to TRBD1. The V and J ends lost 6 bases and 4 bases, in that order; junction bases with no gene match: 8. Per the germline V gene, CDR1 is KGHSH and CDR2 is LQKENI. This CDR3 comprises 15 residues.

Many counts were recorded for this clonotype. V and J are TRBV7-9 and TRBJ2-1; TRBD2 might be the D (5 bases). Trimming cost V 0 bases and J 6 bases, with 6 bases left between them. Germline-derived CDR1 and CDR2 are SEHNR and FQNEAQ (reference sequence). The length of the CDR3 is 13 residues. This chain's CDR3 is CASSLAGVNEQFF. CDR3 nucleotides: TGTGCCAGCAGCTTAGCGGGAGTCAATGAGCAGTTCTTC.

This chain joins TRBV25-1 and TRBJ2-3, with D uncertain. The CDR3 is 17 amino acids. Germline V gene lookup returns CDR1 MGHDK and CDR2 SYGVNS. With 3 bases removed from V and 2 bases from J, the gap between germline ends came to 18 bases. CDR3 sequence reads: CASSESPGRAYTDTQYF. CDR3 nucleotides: TGTGCCAGCAGTGAGTCCCCCGGACGGGCGTACACAGATACGCAGTATTTT.

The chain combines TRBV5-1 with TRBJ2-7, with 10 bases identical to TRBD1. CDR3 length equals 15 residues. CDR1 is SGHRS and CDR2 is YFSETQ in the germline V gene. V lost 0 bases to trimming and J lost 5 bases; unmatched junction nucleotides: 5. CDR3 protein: CASSLAAGQGNEQYF. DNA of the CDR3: TGCGCCAGCAGCTTGGCCGCGGGACAGGGGAACGAGCAGTACTTC.

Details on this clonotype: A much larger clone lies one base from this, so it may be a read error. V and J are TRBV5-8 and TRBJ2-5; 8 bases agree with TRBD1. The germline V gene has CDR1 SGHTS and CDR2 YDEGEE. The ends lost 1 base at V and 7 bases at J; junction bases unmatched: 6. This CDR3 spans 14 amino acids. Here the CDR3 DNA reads TGTGCCAGCAGCTTGACAGGGGGTGAGGGGACCCAGTACTTC. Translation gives CASSLTGGEGTQYF.

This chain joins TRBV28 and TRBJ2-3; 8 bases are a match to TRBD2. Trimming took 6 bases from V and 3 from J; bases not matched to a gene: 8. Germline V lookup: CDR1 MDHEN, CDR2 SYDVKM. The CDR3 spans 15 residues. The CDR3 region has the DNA TGTGCCAGCAGCGACCGGGAGGGGAGGACAGATACGCAGTATTTT. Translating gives CASSDREGRTDTQYF.

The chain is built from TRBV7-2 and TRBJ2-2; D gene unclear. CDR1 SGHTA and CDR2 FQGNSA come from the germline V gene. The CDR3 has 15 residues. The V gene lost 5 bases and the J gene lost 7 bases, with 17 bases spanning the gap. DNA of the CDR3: TGTGCCAGCAGCCCCCTGCGGATGCATGGCGGGGAGCTGTTTTTT. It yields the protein CASSPLRMHGGELFF. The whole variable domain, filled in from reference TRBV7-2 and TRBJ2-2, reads GAGVSQSPSNKVTEKGKDVELRCDPISGHTALYWYRQSLGQGLEFLIYFQGNSAPDKSGLPSDRFSAERTGGSVSTLTIQRTQQEDSAVYLCASSPLRMHGGELFFGEGSRLTVL.

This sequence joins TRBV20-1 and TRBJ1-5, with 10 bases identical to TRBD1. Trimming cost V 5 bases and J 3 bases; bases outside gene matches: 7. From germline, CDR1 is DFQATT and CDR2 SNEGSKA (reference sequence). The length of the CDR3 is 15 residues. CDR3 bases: TGCAGTGCTCCGAAGGGGACAGGGGTCAATCAGCCCCAGCATTTT. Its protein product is CSAPKGTGVNQPQHF.

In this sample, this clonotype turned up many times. CDR3 sequence: CASSQKGNTEAFF. CDR3 bases: TGTGCCAGCAGCCAAAAGGGAAACACTGAAGCTTTCTTT. The rearrangement links TRBV3-1 to TRBJ1-1; D gene ambiguous. This CDR3 region has 13 residues. V lost 2 bases and J 2 bases, leaving 6 bases between the germline ends. Per the germline V gene, CDR1 is LGHDT and CDR2 is YNNKEL (reference sequence).

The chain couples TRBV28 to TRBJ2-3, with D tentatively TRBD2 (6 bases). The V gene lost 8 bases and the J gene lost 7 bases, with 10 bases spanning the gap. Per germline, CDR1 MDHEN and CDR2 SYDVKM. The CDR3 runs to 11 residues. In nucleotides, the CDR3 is TGTGCCAGCGCCGGAGGGTATACGCAGTATTTT. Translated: CASAGGYTQYF.

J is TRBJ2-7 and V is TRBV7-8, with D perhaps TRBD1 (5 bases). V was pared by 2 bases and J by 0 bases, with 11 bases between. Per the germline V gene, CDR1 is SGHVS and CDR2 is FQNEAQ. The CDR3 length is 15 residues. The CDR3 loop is CASSLFTGPSYEQYF. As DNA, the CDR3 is TGTGCCAGCAGCTTATTTACAGGTCCCTCCTACGAGCAGTACTTC.

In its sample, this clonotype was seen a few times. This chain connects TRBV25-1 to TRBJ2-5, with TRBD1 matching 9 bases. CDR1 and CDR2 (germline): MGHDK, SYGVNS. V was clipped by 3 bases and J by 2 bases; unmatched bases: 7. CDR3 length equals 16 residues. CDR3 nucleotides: TGTGCCAGCAGTGATTTGCCAGGACAGGGGCAAGAGACCCAGTACTTC. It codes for CASSDLPGQGQETQYF.

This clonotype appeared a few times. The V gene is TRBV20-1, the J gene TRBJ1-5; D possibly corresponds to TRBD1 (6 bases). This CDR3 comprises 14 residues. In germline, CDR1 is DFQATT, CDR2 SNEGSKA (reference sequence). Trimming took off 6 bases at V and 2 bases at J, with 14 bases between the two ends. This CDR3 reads CSARVGAGNQPQHF. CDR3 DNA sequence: TGCAGTGCCCGGGTGGGGGCTGGCAATCAGCCCCAGCATTTT.